Below are 23 T cell receptor beta chains sequenced from a single sample in a study of blood T cell repertoires in COVID-19. Sequencing was performed with immunoSEQ multiplex PCR; in TCRdb, only in-frame clones are kept and a portion is missing. Seen here are about 380,000 clones, about 80% observed once, and the top ten hold roughly 1.2%. Sequencing input: peripheral blood. These receptors came from a human donor with acute or convalescent COVID-19. The donor label of this sample is uncertain.

The rearrangement links TRBV11-3 to TRBJ2-3, with a possible D match to TRBD1 (7 bases). The V gene's germline CDR1 is SGHNT and CDR2 YENEEA. CDR3 length: 16 amino acids. Trimming removed 1 base from V and 5 bases from J, with 16 bases in between. Here the CDR3 DNA reads TGTGCCAGCAGCTTAGGTCTGGCAGGGGGGATAGATACGCAGTATTTT. This sequence encodes CASSLGLAGGIDTQYF.

The table lists this clone with a count of one. Here the CDR3 reads CASRQRGGSVNEQFF. CDR3 in DNA: TGTGCCAGCAGACAACGGGGGGGGTCGGTTAATGAGCAGTTCTTC. The chain employs TRBV6-4 and TRBJ2-1; 8 bases agree with TRBD2. CDR1 and CDR2 (germline): MRHNA, SNTAGT. This CDR3 has 15 residues. V shed 6 bases, J shed 7 bases, and the junction held 11 bases outside the gene matches.

The chain links TRBV4-1 to TRBJ2-2; 10 bases align to TRBD2. Germline V gives CDR1 MGHRA, CDR2 YSYEKL. The junction had 8 bases not matched to a gene; V was cut back by 0 bases and J by 4 bases. The CDR3 has 18 residues. Here the CDR3 reads CASSQDWGAGGSTGELFF. CDR3 nucleotide sequence: TGCGCCAGCAGCCAAGATTGGGGAGCGGGAGGGAGCACCGGGGAGCTGTTTTTT.

This chain connects TRBV5-4 to TRBJ2-7, with 8 bases lining up with TRBD2. There are 17 residues in the CDR3. V was clipped by 2 bases and J by 2 bases; unmatched bases: 12. The germline CDR1 and CDR2 sequences are SGHNT and YYREEE (reference sequence). This chain's CDR3 is CASSFRPRAGGPYEQYF. DNA for the CDR3: TGTGCCAGCAGCTTTAGGCCTCGGGCGGGGGGTCCCTACGAGCAGTACTTC.

The genes are TRBV10-1 and TRBJ1-1; D is uncertain. Germline values: CDR1 WNHNN, CDR2 SYGVQD (reference sequence). The CDR3 is 14 residues long. V was shortened by 2 bases and J by 0 bases, with 7 bases between the two germline ends. The CDR3, as DNA: TGCGCCAGCAGTGAGGGCAGCGTGAACACTGAAGCTTTCTTT. Its translation is CASSEGSVNTEAFF.

There are a few counts of this clone. The J gene is TRBJ1-3, the V gene TRBV7-9, with TRBD1 matching 7 bases. The CDR3 runs to 15 residues. Looked up from germline, CDR1 is SEHNR and CDR2 is FQNEAQ (reference sequence). After removal of 7 bases from V and 0 bases from J, the junction contained 6 bases not matched to a gene. CDR3 loop: CASKDGTASGNTIYF. CDR3 nucleotides: TGTGCCAGCAAAGACGGGACAGCCTCTGGAAACACCATATATTTT.

This sequence joins TRBV14 and TRBJ1-1; 10 nucleotides agree with TRBD1. With 3 bases clipped from V and 5 bases from J, the junction kept 3 bases outside the gene matches. The CDR3 totals 14 residues. Germline V gene data show CDR1 as SGHDN and CDR2 as FVKESK. The CDR3 bases are TGTGCCAGCAGCCAGGGACAGGGGTGGACTGAAGCTTTCTTT. The encoded protein is CASSQGQGWTEAFF.

Notes on this clone: Other DNA sequences in this sample translate to the same CDR3. The chain has TRBV2 and TRBJ1-1; 7 nucleotides align to TRBD1. The V gene end was trimmed by 4 bases and the J gene end by 1 base; junction bases not matched to a gene: 0. Germline V gene sequence: CDR1 SNHLY, CDR2 FYNNEI. The CDR3 loop spans 13 amino acids. CDR3 residues: CASSGQGNTEAFF. In DNA form, the CDR3 reads TGTGCCAGCAGTGGACAGGGGAACACTGAAGCTTTCTTT.

The chain recombines TRBV15 with TRBJ1-2, with 9 positions matching TRBD1. Germline assignment: CDR1 LNHNV and CDR2 YYDKDF (reference sequence). The V gene end was trimmed by 3 bases and the J gene end by 2 bases; junction bases not matched to a gene: 7. The CDR3 has 16 residues. DNA for the CDR3: TGTGCCACCAGCAGGGAAGGACAGGGGAGGAACTATGGCTACACCTTC. Translation: CATSREGQGRNYGYTF.

The genes are TRBV5-1 and TRBJ1-1; 8 bases agree with TRBD1. Germline assignment: CDR1 SGHRS and CDR2 YFSETQ. V was clipped by 4 bases and J by 0 bases; unmatched bases: 5. The CDR3 is 15 amino acids. The CDR3 DNA is TGCGCCAGCAGCCAGGGGGGACAGGTGAACACTGAAGCTTTCTTT. Translation gives CASSQGGQVNTEAFF.

This chain's CDR3 is CASSRGPYNSPLHF. Written as DNA, the CDR3 is TGTGCCAGCAGTCGCGGGCCCTATAATTCACCCCTCCACTTT. V usage is TRBV27 and J usage is TRBJ1-6, with D unresolved. CDR3 size: 14 residues. Germline assignment: CDR1 MNHEY and CDR2 SMNVEV (reference sequence). Trimming removed 5 bases at V and 2 bases at J, with 7 bases between.

The chain links TRBV10-2 to TRBJ1-1, with a possible D match to TRBD1 (5 bases). V gave up 0 bases and J gave up 5 bases, with 13 bases separating them. In germline, CDR1 is WSHSY, CDR2 SAAADI. The CDR3 runs to 15 residues. The CDR3 nucleotides read TGCGCCAGCAGTGAGTCAAAGGGGATTATGACTGAAGCTTTCTTT. Its protein product is CASSESKGIMTEAFF.

This sequence joins TRBV5-1 and TRBJ2-1, with D possibly matching TRBD1 (6 bases). The CDR3 contains 16 residues. Germline assignment: CDR1 SGHRS and CDR2 YFSETQ. V lost 4 bases and J lost 9, with 23 bases in between. The CDR3 here is CASSPLTRGGWAEQFF. In nucleotides, the CDR3 is TGCGCCAGCAGCCCGCTAACTAGAGGGGGTTGGGCTGAGCAGTTCTTC.

The chain combines TRBV18 with TRBJ2-7; 7 bases agree with TRBD1. With V trimmed by 3 bases and J by 7 bases, 9 bases remained unmatched. Germline CDR1 is KGHSH and CDR2 is LQKENI. CDR3 length: 14 amino acids. The CDR3: CASSPGTVGREQYF. The CDR3 DNA follows: TGTGCCAGCTCACCCGGGACAGTCGGCCGGGAGCAGTACTTC.

This chain joins TRBV23-1 and TRBJ1-2; D is unclear. TRBV23-1 counts as an open reading frame of uncertain function. V was trimmed by 0 bases and J by 8 bases, leaving 13 bases between them. CDR3 length: 14 amino acids. In DNA form, the CDR3 reads TGCGCCAGCAGTCAATCGGGCCCTTCAAACGGCTACACCTTC. Amino acid sequence: CASSQSGPSNGYTF.

The rearrangement links TRBV28 to TRBJ1-4, with 9 bases identical to TRBD1. The CDR3 contains 14 residues. V shed 6 bases, J shed 8 bases, and the junction held 7 bases outside the gene matches. Germline-derived CDR1 and CDR2 are MDHEN and SYDVKM. CDR3 nucleotide sequence: TGTGCCAGCAGCACTGGACAGGGGCGGGAAAAACTGTTTTTT. This translates into CASSTGQGREKLFF.

The chain combines TRBV3-1 (or the pseudogene TRBV3-2) with TRBJ1-2; 8 positions match TRBD1. The CDR3 is made up of 13 amino acids. Germline V gene sequence: CDR1 LGHDT, CDR2 YNNKEL (reference sequence). Trimming at V came to 4 bases and at J to 3 bases, leaving 1 base not matched to a gene. The CDR3 protein is CASSLTGDYGYTF. The CDR3 DNA reads as TGTGCCAGCAGCCTGACAGGGGACTATGGCTACACCTTC.

This clone was counted a single time. The V call is TRBV6-1, the J call TRBJ2-7; 10 nucleotides align to TRBD1. The CDR3 sequence is 18 residues long. V gave up 3 bases and J gave up 0 bases; unmatched junction bases: 11. Germline CDR1 is MNHNS and CDR2 is SASEGT. The CDR3 nucleotides are TGTGCCAGCAGTGACCGAAAACTGGGACAGGGGAGCTCCTACGAGCAGTACTTC. Translation gives CASSDRKLGQGSSYEQYF.

The chain employs TRBV6-5 and TRBJ2-1, with D possibly being TRBD1 (5 bases). With 4 bases removed from V and 9 bases from J, the gap between germline ends came to 13 bases. CDR1 and CDR2 from the germline V gene are MNHEY and SVGAGI. The CDR3 runs 13 residues. The CDR3 loop reads CASSSQQGGEQFF. The CDR3, as DNA: TGTGCCAGCAGTTCGCAGCAGGGCGGTGAGCAGTTCTTC.

V and J are TRBV3-1 (or the pseudogene TRBV3-2) and TRBJ2-2; 7 positions agree with TRBD1. The V segment lost 8 bases and the J segment 5 bases; nucleotides outside the gene matches: 2. Per germline, CDR1 LGHDT and CDR2 YNNKEL (reference sequence). The length of the CDR3 is 12 residues. Here the CDR3 reads CASGRGTGELFF. The CDR3, as DNA: TGTGCCAGCGGCAGGGGGACCGGGGAGCTGTTTTTT.

The chain joins TRBV28 to TRBJ1-2; 7 nucleotides line up with TRBD1. Germline loops: CDR1 MDHEN, CDR2 SYDVKM. This CDR3 contains 18 residues. V lost 6 bases to trimming and J lost 4 bases; unmatched junction nucleotides: 20. The CDR3 DNA is TGTGCCAGCAGATCCCCTAGAGGGACATTTGACAGGGCCTATGGCTACACCTTC. As protein: CASRSPRGTFDRAYGYTF.

The genes are TRBV4-2 and TRBJ1-2; D not resolved. V was pared by 2 bases and J by 7 bases, with 11 bases between. Germline CDR1 and CDR2: LGHNA and YNFKEQ. CDR3 length: 13 amino acids. The CDR3 sequence: CASSQPLSPGYTF. The CDR3 DNA sequence: TGTGCCAGCAGCCAACCCCTCTCCCCTGGCTACACCTTC.

J is TRBJ2-2 and V is TRBV18, with 8 bases matching TRBD1. The CDR3 consists of 16 residues. V was pared by 3 bases and J by 5 bases, with 8 bases of the junction left unmatched. CDR1 and CDR2 from the germline V gene are KGHSH and LQKENI. The CDR3: CASSPRRQGFTGELFF. CDR3 DNA sequence: TGTGCCAGCTCACCTCGGCGACAGGGGTTTACCGGGGAGCTGTTTTTT.